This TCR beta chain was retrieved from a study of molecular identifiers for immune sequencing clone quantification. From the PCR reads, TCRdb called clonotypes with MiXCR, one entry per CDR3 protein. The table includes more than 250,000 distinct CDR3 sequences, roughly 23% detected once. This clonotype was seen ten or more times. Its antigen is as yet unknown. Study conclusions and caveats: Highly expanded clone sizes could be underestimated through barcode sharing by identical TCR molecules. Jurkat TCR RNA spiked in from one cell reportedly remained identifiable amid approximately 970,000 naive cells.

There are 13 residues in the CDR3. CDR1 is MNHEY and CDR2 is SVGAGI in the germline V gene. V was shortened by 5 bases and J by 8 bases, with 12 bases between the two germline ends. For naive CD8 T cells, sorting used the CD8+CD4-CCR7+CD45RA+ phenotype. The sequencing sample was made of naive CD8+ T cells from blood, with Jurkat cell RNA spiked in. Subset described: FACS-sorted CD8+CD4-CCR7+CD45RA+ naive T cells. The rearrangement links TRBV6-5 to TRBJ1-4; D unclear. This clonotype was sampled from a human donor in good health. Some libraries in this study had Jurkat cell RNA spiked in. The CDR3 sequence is CASSPDWTEKLFF. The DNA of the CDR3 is TGTGCCAGCAGTCCTGACTGGACCGAAAAACTGTTTTTT.